This TCR beta chain emerged from a study of PD-1 blockade in classical Hodgkin lymphoma. Looking at the study overall: Patients received nivolumab 3 mg/kg intravenously every 2 weeks. The study, taken as a whole, reports: CD4+ but not CD8+ TCR diversity rose significantly by C4D1. In newly diagnosed patients, baseline TCR diversity was reportedly below that of healthy donors. Complete responders showed a baseline diversity that resembled the diversity of newly diagnosed patients.

The time point was: cycle 4 day 1 (C4D1), after five to seven weeks of nivolumab. No patient escaped relapse after autologous stem cell transplantation, and brentuximab vedotin exposure varied. Worth noting for this clone: Its target is unknown.

Assay: immunoSEQ multiplex PCR; the TCRdb copy retains only in-frame clones and omits some. The sample shows 100,000 or so clones, roughly nine tenths of them seen only once. CDR3 length: 15 residues. Trimming stripped 0 bases from V and 2 bases from J, with 11 bases between. Germline CDR1 and CDR2: LNHDA and SQIVND (reference sequence). The origin of this receptor is a human donor with classical Hodgkin lymphoma. Material: peripheral blood mononuclear cells (PBMCs), obtained before the fourth cycle of nivolumab. The chain combines TRBV19 with TRBJ2-7, with D perhaps TRBD2 (6 bases). CDR3 in amino acids: CASSIEAGLTYEQYF. DNA of the CDR3: TGTGCCAGTAGTATAGAGGCGGGGCTAACCTACGAGCAGTACTTC.